The present entry profiles one T cell receptor beta chain with its context. The sample originates from a study of blood T cell repertoires in COVID-19. Study overall: The study drew acute and convalescent COVID-19 samples from the United States, Italy and Spain.

Profiling relied on immunoSEQ multiplex PCR, and the TCRdb table lists in-frame clones only, not all of them. Of about 300,000 clones in the sample, around 87% were seen once. The CDR3 covers 13 residues. Germline V gene lookup returns CDR1 WSHSY and CDR2 SAAADI. Trimming cost V 6 bases and J 5 bases, with 14 bases left between them. The chain recombines TRBV10-2 with TRBJ2-7, with D tentatively TRBD1 (6 bases). Sequenced: peripheral blood. This clonotype originated in a man between 65 and 85 years old with acute or convalescent COVID-19. DNA for the CDR3: TGCGCCAGCAGATTACAGGGTGAGCACGAGCAGTACTTC. Protein: CASRLQGEHEQYF.